These T cell receptor beta chains were read from a single sample in a study of blood T cell repertoires in COVID-19. TCRdb's table, derived via immunoSEQ multiplex PCR, lists solely in-frame clones and lacks some. The data hold about 360,000 clones, with approximately 86% observed a single time. Material: PBMCs or T cells enriched from blood (not recorded which). The receptor set was obtained from a middle-aged woman with acute COVID-19. CDR3s include the opening cysteine and the closing phenylalanine or tryptophan. A D gene is named only where the DNA matches it firmly. Some rows have no size entry. The others give once, few or many, or a class for an expanded clone.

size: -
V: TRBV27
J: TRBJ1-1
D: -
CDR3: CASSLGGNTEAFF
DNA: TGTGCCAGCAGTTTAGGAGGGAACACTGAAGCTTTCTTT

size: -
V: TRBV6-5
J: TRBJ1-1
D: -
CDR3: CASSRDTANTEAFF
DNA: TGTGCCAGCAGCCGGGACACGGCGAACACTGAAGCTTTCTTT

size: -
V: TRBV28
J: TRBJ2-5
D: TRBD2
CDR3: CASSSSGGYETQYF
DNA: TGTGCCAGCAGTTCTAGCGGGGGGTATGAGACCCAGTACTTC

size: -
V: TRBV19
J: TRBJ2-7
D: TRBD1
CDR3: CASSAAGTGNSYEQYF
DNA: TGTGCCAGTAGTGCAGCCGGGACAGGGAACTCCTACGAGCAGTACTTC

size: many
V: TRBV12-5
J: TRBJ2-7
D: -
CDR3: CASGSTTYRQGRRYEQYF
DNA: TGTGCTAGTGGTTCGACAACCTACCGCCAGGGGCGACGCTACGAGCAGTACTTC

size: -
V: TRBV5-4
J: TRBJ1-4
D: -
CDR3: CASSLYTGSNEKLFF
DNA: TGTGCCAGCAGCTTGTATACAGGTAGCAATGAAAAACTGTTTTTT

size: -
V: TRBV2
J: TRBJ2-7
D: -
CDR3: CASNQGSSYEQYF
DNA: TGTGCCAGCAATCAGGGGAGCTCCTACGAGCAGTACTTC

size: -
V: TRBV18
J: TRBJ2-3
D: TRBD1
CDR3: CASSPGTGDTQYF
DNA: TGTGCCAGCTCACCTGGGACAGGGGATACGCAGTATTTT

size: few
V: TRBV11-2
J: TRBJ2-2
D: TRBD2
CDR3: CASSLGAGGDTGELFF
DNA: TGTGCCAGCAGCTTGGGAGCGGGGGGAGACACCGGGGAGCTGTTTTTT

size: -
V: TRBV29-1
J: TRBJ2-1
D: TRBD2
CDR3: CSAGRGRNEQFF
DNA: TGCAGCGCCGGGAGGGGAAGAAATGAGCAGTTCTTC

size: -
V: TRBV19
J: TRBJ2-3
D: -
CDR3: CASSTPRQVPSSTDTQYF
DNA: TGTGCCAGTAGTACCCCCCGACAGGTCCCTTCCAGCACAGATACGCAGTATTTT

size: -
V: TRBV2
J: TRBJ1-5
D: -
CDR3: CASRGDNNQPQHF
DNA: TGTGCCAGCAGGGGGGACAACAATCAGCCCCAGCATTTT

size: -
V: TRBV6-5
J: TRBJ2-5
D: TRBD1
CDR3: CASNRYRGEGTQYF
DNA: TGTGCCAGCAATCGGTACAGGGGGGAAGGCACCCAGTACTTC

size: once
V: TRBV19
J: TRBJ1-5
D: TRBD1
CDR3: CASRADRGDQPQHF
DNA: TGTGCCAGTAGGGCGGACAGGGGAGATCAGCCCCAGCATTTT

size: -
V: TRBV7-6
J: TRBJ2-3
D: -
CDR3: CASSPGVYDTQYF
DNA: TGTGCCAGCAGCCCCGGGGTTTATGATACGCAGTATTTT

size: -
V: TRBV24-1
J: TRBJ1-1
D: -
CDR3: CATSGRRLRMNTEAFF
DNA: TGTGCCACCAGTGGGCGGAGATTGAGGATGAACACTGAAGCTTTCTTT

size: -
V: TRBV5-1
J: TRBJ1-1
D: -
CDR3: CASSLDRSNTEAFF
DNA: TGCGCCAGCAGCTTGGACAGAAGTAACACTGAAGCTTTCTTT

size: -
V: TRBV3-1/TRBV3-2
J: TRBJ2-1
D: TRBD2
CDR3: CASSRGGVSYNEQFF
DNA: TGTGCCAGCAGCCGGGGGGGGGTCTCCTACAATGAGCAGTTCTTC

size: -
V: TRBV27
J: TRBJ2-7
D: -
CDR3: CASSFGQLYEQYF
DNA: TGTGCCAGCAGTTTCGGACAGCTCTACGAGCAGTACTTC

size: -
V: TRBV5-1
J: TRBJ1-4
D: -
CDR3: CASSLAENLPTNEKLFF
DNA: TGCGCCAGCAGCTTGGCGGAGAACCTGCCAACTAATGAAAAACTGTTTTTT

size: -
V: TRBV4-2
J: TRBJ2-3
D: TRBD2
CDR3: CASSHFLAGGADTQYF
DNA: TGTGCCAGCAGCCACTTCCTAGCGGGGGGTGCAGATACGCAGTATTTT

size: -
V: TRBV14
J: TRBJ2-6
D: -
CDR3: CASSGVWGPESGANVLTF
DNA: TGTGCCAGCTCGGGCGTCTGGGGGCCTGAGAGTGGGGCCAACGTCCTGACTTTC

size: -
V: TRBV7-8
J: TRBJ2-5
D: -
CDR3: CASGPSAETQYF
DNA: TGTGCCAGCGGGCCTTCGGCGGAGACCCAGTACTTC

size: -
V: TRBV21-1
J: TRBJ2-7
D: -
CDR3: CASSKCGRRTYEQYF
DNA: TGTGCCAGCAGCAAATGTGGCAGGAGGACCTACGAGCAGTACTTC

size: -
V: TRBV2
J: TRBJ1-2
D: -
CDR3: CASSVTATPYGYTF
DNA: TGTGCCAGCAGTGTGACTGCCACACCCTATGGCTACACCTTC

size: -
V: TRBV7-9
J: TRBJ1-2
D: TRBD1
CDR3: CASSTRGTANYGYTF
DNA: TGTGCCAGCAGCACAAGGGGGACAGCTAACTATGGCTACACCTTC

size: -
V: TRBV30
J: TRBJ2-7
D: TRBD1
CDR3: CAWRDRGLHEQYF
DNA: TGTGCCTGGCGGGACAGGGGGCTTCACGAGCAGTACTTC

size: -
V: TRBV3-1/TRBV3-2
J: TRBJ1-1
D: TRBD1
CDR3: CASSHTGANTEAFF
DNA: TGTGCCAGCAGCCACACAGGGGCGAACACTGAAGCTTTCTTT

size: -
V: TRBV6-5
J: TRBJ1-3
D: -
CDR3: CASSPRGVGNTIYF
DNA: TGTGCCAGCAGCCCCCGCGGGGTCGGAAACACCATATATTTT

size: -
V: TRBV9
J: TRBJ2-1
D: -
CDR3: CASSRTSSLNNEQFF
DNA: TGTGCCAGCAGCCGAACTAGCAGCTTGAACAATGAGCAGTTCTTC

size: -
V: TRBV11-3
J: TRBJ1-1
D: TRBD1
CDR3: CASSLDVVGQKNTEAFF
DNA: TGTGCCAGCAGCTTAGATGTAGTGGGACAGAAGAACACTGAAGCTTTCTTT

size: -
V: TRBV5-1
J: TRBJ1-1
D: -
CDR3: CASSLAISRGGTEAFF
DNA: TGCGCCAGCAGCTTGGCCATTTCGAGGGGGGGAACTGAAGCTTTCTTT

size: -
V: TRBV5-1
J: TRBJ2-7
D: TRBD2
CDR3: CASSILAGTAYEQYF
DNA: TGCGCCAGCAGCATTCTAGCGGGGACGGCCTACGAGCAGTACTTC

size: -
V: TRBV7-2
J: TRBJ1-6
D: TRBD1
CDR3: CASSLARKADRGYNSPLHF
DNA: TGTGCCAGCAGCTTAGCCCGGAAAGCAGACAGGGGGTATAATTCACCCCTCCACTTT

size: -
V: TRBV2
J: TRBJ1-2
D: -
CDR3: CASSEEGGPTGGYTF
DNA: TGTGCCAGCAGCGAGGAAGGGGGACCGACTGGTGGCTACACCTTC

size: -
V: TRBV19
J: TRBJ1-2
D: TRBD1
CDR3: CASSIDPGQAGGYTF
DNA: TGTGCCAGTAGTATAGACCCGGGACAGGCTGGGGGCTACACCTTC

size: -
V: TRBV6-5
J: TRBJ2-3
D: TRBD1
CDR3: CASSMTGGGDTQYF
DNA: TGTGCCAGCAGCATGACAGGGGGGGGAGATACGCAGTATTTT

size: -
V: TRBV30
J: TRBJ1-5
D: -
CDR3: CAWSVQPNQPQHF
DNA: TGTGCCTGGAGTGTACAGCCTAATCAGCCCCAGCATTTT

size: -
V: TRBV30
J: TRBJ1-6
D: TRBD1
CDR3: CAWSQTGTGNSPLHF
DNA: TGTGCCTGGAGTCAGACCGGGACAGGGAATTCACCCCTCCACTTT

size: -
V: TRBV10-3
J: TRBJ2-5
D: -
CDR3: CAISGPVGGGIGETQYF
DNA: TGTGCCATCAGTGGCCCAGTTGGAGGGGGCATTGGAGAGACCCAGTACTTC

size: -
V: TRBV29-1
J: TRBJ2-3
D: -
CDR3: CSVRGISTDTQYF
DNA: TGCAGCGTTCGGGGGATTAGCACAGATACGCAGTATTTT

size: -
V: TRBV15
J: TRBJ1-5
D: -
CDR3: CATSNRVDQPQHF
DNA: TGTGCCACCAGCAACAGGGTTGATCAGCCCCAGCATTTT

size: -
V: TRBV27
J: TRBJ2-2
D: -
CDR3: CASSLISGVDTGELFF
DNA: TGTGCCAGCAGTTTAATCTCAGGGGTTGACACCGGGGAGCTGTTTTTT

size: -
V: TRBV5-5
J: TRBJ2-5
D: -
CDR3: CASSPGGMETQYF
DNA: TGTGCCAGCAGCCCAGGGGGGATGGAGACCCAGTACTTC

size: -
V: TRBV11-2
J: TRBJ1-4
D: -
CDR3: CASSPGTGIEKLFF
DNA: TGTGCCAGCAGCCCCGGAACAGGGATTGAAAAACTGTTTTTT

size: -
V: TRBV30
J: TRBJ1-1
D: -
CDR3: CAWIRPGSNTEAFF
DNA: TGTGCCTGGATCCGACCAGGCTCGAACACTGAAGCTTTCTTT

size: -
V: TRBV4-2
J: TRBJ2-6
D: -
CDR3: CASSQDGDNSGANVLTF
DNA: TGTGCCAGCAGCCAAGATGGTGACAACTCTGGGGCCAACGTCCTGACTTTC

size: -
V: TRBV5-1
J: TRBJ2-1
D: -
CDR3: CASRMAGRSYNEQFF
DNA: TGCGCCAGCAGAATGGCAGGCCGCTCCTACAATGAGCAGTTCTTC

size: -
V: TRBV6-5
J: TRBJ2-2
D: -
CDR3: CASKVQSNTGELFF
DNA: TGTGCCAGCAAGGTACAGTCGAACACCGGGGAGCTGTTTTTT

size: -
V: TRBV3-1/TRBV3-2
J: TRBJ2-7
D: -
CDR3: CASGSRAGEQYF
DNA: TGTGCCAGCGGCTCGCGGGCCGGCGAGCAGTACTTC

size: -
V: TRBV24-1
J: TRBJ1-5
D: -
CDR3: CATSEWIQGWSNQPQHF
DNA: TGTGCCACCAGTGAGTGGATACAGGGCTGGAGCAATCAGCCCCAGCATTTT

size: few
V: TRBV4-1
J: TRBJ1-2
D: -
CDR3: CASSQDERRSGYGYTF
DNA: TGCGCCAGCAGCCAAGATGAACGGAGAAGTGGGTATGGCTACACCTTC

size: few
V: TRBV7-9
J: TRBJ2-5
D: TRBD2
CDR3: CASSLSWASGAREETQYF
DNA: TGTGCCAGCAGCTTATCCTGGGCTAGCGGGGCCCGGGAAGAGACCCAGTACTTC

size: -
V: TRBV27
J: TRBJ2-7
D: TRBD1
CDR3: CASSPIQGASYEQYF
DNA: TGTGCCAGCAGTCCGATACAGGGGGCCTCCTACGAGCAGTACTTC